Below, 18 T cell receptor beta chains from the same sample are listed, as sequenced in a study of cytomegalovirus exposure and HLA in healthy donors. PCR was performed using 60 Vbeta and 13 Jbeta primers. Produced via immunoSEQ multiplex PCR; TCRdb's table is partial and in-frame only. Of under 75,000 clones in the sample, just over 85% were seen once. The sequencing sample was made of PBMCs. These receptors all come from a woman in her twenties or thirties in good health and CMV-seronegative.

By its share, this clone is medium-sized. J is TRBJ2-6 and V is TRBV27; 10 nucleotides align to TRBD1. This CDR3 contains 18 residues. The germline V gene has CDR1 MNHEY and CDR2 SMNVEV (reference sequence). V lost 3 bases, J lost 4 bases, and 9 bases stayed unmatched. The CDR3, as DNA: TGTGCCAGCAGTTTGCCCGGACAGGGGGTACTCGGGGCCAACGTCCTGACTTTC. Protein: CASSLPGQGVLGANVLTF.

The rearrangement links TRBV6-1 to TRBJ2-3; D is possibly TRBD1 (5 bases). The CDR3 length is 14 residues. V dropped 6 bases and J dropped 3 bases, with 13 bases sitting between them. Germline CDR1 is MNHNS and CDR2 is SASEGT. DNA for the CDR3: TGTGCCAGCAGACGAGGACAAGGAACAGATACGCAGTATTTT. Translated: CASRRGQGTDTQYF.

This clone was seen a few times. The chain combines TRBV4-1 with TRBJ1-4, with no clear D. The CDR3 sequence is 17 residues long. V was shortened by 3 bases and J by 1 base, with 15 bases between the two germline ends. CDR1 and CDR2 from the germline V gene are MGHRA and YSYEKL. CDR3 sequence reads: CASSQTPGRGTNEKLFF. Written as DNA, the CDR3 is TGCGCCAGCAGCCAGACGCCGGGGAGAGGAACTAATGAAAAACTGTTTTTT.

The chain links TRBV19 to TRBJ2-7; 8 bases line up with TRBD1. Looked up from germline, CDR1 is LNHDA and CDR2 is SQIVND (reference sequence). The trim removed 3 bases at V and 1 base at J, leaving 5 bases unmatched. CDR3 length equals 15 residues. The CDR3 here is CASSMAGQASYEQYF. For the CDR3, the DNA is TGTGCCAGTAGTATGGCGGGACAGGCTTCCTACGAGCAGTACTTC.

V is TRBV10-3 and J is TRBJ1-1, with D perhaps TRBD1 (6 bases). The CDR3 has 16 residues. Trimming removed 2 bases from V and 1 base from J, with 14 bases in between. Germline CDR1 ENHRY, CDR2 SYGVKD. CDR3 region: CAISEGPGAENTEAFF. As DNA, the CDR3 is TGTGCCATCAGTGAGGGTCCAGGGGCGGAGAACACTGAAGCTTTCTTT.

The J gene is TRBJ2-5, the V gene TRBV10-2; TRBD1 aligns across 7 bases. Germline CDR1 WSHSY, CDR2 SAAADI. J gave up 1 base and V 7 bases, and 6 bases lay outside the gene matches. The CDR3 spans 14 residues. CDR3 amino acids: CASTPRGPQETQYF. For the CDR3, the DNA is TGCGCCAGCACCCCAAGGGGGCCCCAAGAGACCCAGTACTTC.

V usage is TRBV7-6 and J usage is TRBJ1-3; TRBD1 is a possible D gene (6 bases). Germline-derived CDR1 and CDR2 are SGHVS and FNYEAQ. V was shortened by 5 bases and J by 0 bases, with 14 bases between the two germline ends. CDR3 length: 16 residues. CDR3 nucleotide sequence: TGTGCCAGCAGCGACAGGACAGTCACCTCTGGAAACACCATATATTTT. The encoded protein is CASSDRTVTSGNTIYF.

The V call is TRBV5-4, the J call TRBJ2-7; 7 nucleotides line up with TRBD1. CDR1 and CDR2 from the germline V gene are SGHNT and YYREEE (reference sequence). The CDR3 consists of 18 residues. After removal of 0 bases from V and 0 bases from J, the junction contained 12 bases not matched to a gene. The DNA of the CDR3 is TGTGCCAGCAGCTTGGATCTTTCATGGACAGGAGTCTCCTACGAGCAGTACTTC. Protein sequence: CASSLDLSWTGVSYEQYF. The variable domain in full, with the rest retrieved from reference TRBV5-4 and TRBJ2-7, is ETGVTQSPTHLIKTRGQQVTLRCSSQSGHNTVSWYQQALGQGPQFIFQYYREEENGRGNFPPRFSGLQFPNYSSELNVNALELDDSALYLCASSLDLSWTGVSYEQYFGPGTRLTVT.

The chain's CDR3 is CASSPRQGQGSNEQFF. In nucleotides, the CDR3 is TGTGCCAGCTCACCAAGGCAGGGACAGGGTTCCAATGAGCAGTTCTTC. The chain is built from TRBV18 and TRBJ2-1, with 9 bases that match TRBD1. Trimming at V came to 2 bases and at J to 6 bases, leaving 8 bases not matched to a gene. The CDR3 is 16 residues long. The germline V gene encodes CDR1 KGHSH and CDR2 LQKENI.

The chain links TRBV15 to TRBJ2-3; TRBD2 might be the D (6 bases). CDR1 LNHNV and CDR2 YYDKDF come from the germline V gene (reference sequence). Between the trimmed V and J ends, which lost 3 bases and 2 bases, there was a span of 12 bases. The CDR3 runs to 15 residues. The CDR3 region is CATSRGPSATDTQYF. The CDR3 DNA reads as TGTGCCACCAGCAGGGGGCCTAGCGCCACAGATACGCAGTATTTT. Together with reference TRBV15 and TRBJ2-3, the CDR3 gives the full variable domain: DAMVIQNPRYQVTQFGKPVTLSCSQTLNHNVMYWYQQKSSQAPKLLFHYYDKDFNNEADTPDNFQSRRPNTSFCFLDIRSPGLGDTAMYLCATSRGPSATDTQYFGPGTRLTVL.

The gene calls are TRBV5-5 and TRBJ1-1; D gene ambiguous. Germline lookup yields CDR1 SGHKS and CDR2 YYEKEE (reference sequence). The CDR3 consists of 14 residues. V was trimmed by 0 bases and J by 1 base, leaving 7 bases between them. CDR3 sequence: CASSLAPRNTEAFF. The CDR3 DNA reads TGTGCCAGCAGCTTGGCCCCGAGGAACACTGAAGCTTTCTTT.

The chain carries TRBV15 and TRBJ2-5; tentative D call: TRBD2 (5 bases). The ends were cut back, 2 bases at V and 1 base at J, with 11 bases in the middle. The length of the CDR3 is 15 residues. The germline gives CDR1 LNHNV, CDR2 YYDKDF (reference sequence). For the CDR3, the DNA is TGTGCCACCAGCAGACCCCGGGAAGGCCAAGAGACCCAGTACTTC. It codes for CATSRPREGQETQYF.

The V gene is TRBV12-5, the J gene TRBJ2-2; TRBD2 matches 7 bases. This CDR3 is built from 14 residues. Unmatched junction bases numbered 4, after V lost 5 bases and J lost 4 bases. Looked up from germline, CDR1 is LGHNT and CDR2 is FRNRAP. This CDR3 is CASGPSGGTGELFF. CDR3 nucleotides: TGTGCTAGTGGTCCCTCGGGGGGCACCGGGGAGCTGTTTTTT.

A remark on this clone: The sample contains more than one DNA sequence encoding this CDR3. This chain joins TRBV5-1 and TRBJ2-1, with TRBD2 matching 14 bases. The CDR3 runs to 15 residues. Per germline, CDR1 SGHRS and CDR2 YFSETQ. With 6 bases clipped from V and 10 bases from J, the junction kept 9 bases outside the gene matches. CDR3 sequence reads: CASTRGLAGEGEQFF. The CDR3 bases are TGCGCCAGCACCCGGGGACTAGCGGGAGAGGGGGAGCAGTTCTTC. The full variable domain, in which reference TRBV5-1 and TRBJ2-1 provide the parts outside the CDR3, is KAGVTQTPRYLIKTRGQQVTLSCSPISGHRSVSWYQQTPGQGLQFLFEYFSETQRNKGNFPGRFSGRQFSNSRSEMNVSTLELGDSALYLCASTRGLAGEGEQFFGPGTRLTVL.

The V gene is TRBV21-1, the J gene TRBJ2-7; the D call TRBD2 from the table was never checked on the DNA. TRBV21-1 corresponds to a pseudogene. The length of the CDR3 is 12 residues. CDR3 DNA: TGTGCCAGCAGCCCTACTAGCTACGAGCAGTACTTC. It yields the protein CASSPTSYEQYF.

CDR3 residues: CASSEAPGGRGYTF. In nucleotides, the CDR3 is TGTGCCAGCAGTGAAGCCCCAGGGGGCCGGGGCTACACCTTC. The chain joins TRBV6-1 to TRBJ1-2; 8 bases line up with TRBD1. This CDR3 spans 14 amino acids. CDR1 is MNHNS and CDR2 is SASEGT in the germline V gene. V dropped 0 bases and J dropped 8; count of bases not matched to a gene: 5.

This clone was picked up a small number of times. An end of the junction does not agree with germline; a read error may underlie this. This sequence joins TRBV7-9 and TRBJ2-1; TRBD1 aligns across 9 bases. Germline CDR1 reads SEHNR; CDR2 reads FQNEAQ (reference sequence). The CDR3 covers 11 residues. DNA for the CDR3: TGCGGGGGACAGGGTTACAATGAGCAGTTCTTC. Its translation is CGGQGYNEQFF.

The rearrangement joins TRBV27 to TRBJ2-5; 7 bases agree with TRBD2. The V gene's germline CDR1 is MNHEY and CDR2 SMNVEV (reference sequence). The CDR3 is 13 residues long. After removal of 4 bases from V and 4 bases from J, the junction contained 3 bases not matched to a gene. The CDR3 DNA is TGTGCCAGCAGTTCTGCGGGGGTAGAGACCCAGTACTTC. Translating it yields CASSSAGVETQYF.